Included here is one T cell receptor beta chain sequence, with context. The Seattle patients joined while their infection was active and were tracked longitudinally afterward. This entry belongs to a study of blood T cell repertoires in COVID-19. Libraries were prepared by immunoSEQ multiplex PCR; TCRdb keeps only in-frame clonotypes and omits some of them. The sample includes 210,000 or so clones, over 75% of them seen just once. Looked up from germline, CDR1 is SGDLS and CDR2 is YYNGEE. Trimming took 4 bases from V and 2 from J; bases not matched to a gene: 7. This CDR3 spans 15 amino acids. The sequence was obtained from a man aged 50 to 60 with COVID-19, enrolled during active disease. V is TRBV9 and J is TRBJ1-2; TRBD1 agrees at 8 bases. The sequencing input was peripheral blood. DNA for the CDR3: TGTGCCAGCAGCCCTTGGACAGGGCCAAACTATGGCTACACCTTC. It codes for CASSPWTGPNYGYTF.